The TCR beta chain described here comes from a study of blood T cell repertoires in COVID-19. This clone was detected once. Profiled with immunoSEQ multiplex PCR; TCRdb holds only in-frame clones, not every one. Found here are a few hundred thousand clones, less than 90% of them singletons; the top ten hold 6.5% to 9.5%. This CDR3 has 14 residues. Germline-derived CDR1 and CDR2 are MNHEY and SVGAGI. The trim removed 7 bases at V and 7 bases at J, leaving 7 bases unmatched. The sequencing sample was made of PBMCs or T cells enriched from blood (not recorded which). This sequence originates from a woman aged 60-70 years who had recovered from COVID-19. The genes are TRBV6-5 and TRBJ1-3, with 10 bases fitting TRBD1. In DNA form, the CDR3 reads TGTGCCAGCACCAACCCGGGACAGGGGAACACCATATATTTT. Its protein product is CASTNPGQGNTIYF.